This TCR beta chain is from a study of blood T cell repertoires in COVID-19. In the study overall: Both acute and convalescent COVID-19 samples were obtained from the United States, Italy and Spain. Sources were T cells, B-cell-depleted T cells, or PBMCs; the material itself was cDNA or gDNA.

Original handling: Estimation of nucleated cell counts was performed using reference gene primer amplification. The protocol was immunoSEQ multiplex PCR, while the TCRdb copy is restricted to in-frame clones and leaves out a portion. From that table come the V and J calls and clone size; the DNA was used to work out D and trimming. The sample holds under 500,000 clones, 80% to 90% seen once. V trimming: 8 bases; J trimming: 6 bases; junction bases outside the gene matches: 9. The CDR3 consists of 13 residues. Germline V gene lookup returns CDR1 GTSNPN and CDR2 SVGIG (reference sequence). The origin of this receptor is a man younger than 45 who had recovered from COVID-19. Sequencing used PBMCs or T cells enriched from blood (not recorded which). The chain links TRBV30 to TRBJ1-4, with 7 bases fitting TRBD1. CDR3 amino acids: CAGKGQPYEKLFF. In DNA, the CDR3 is TGTGCCGGAAAGGGACAGCCATATGAAAAACTGTTTTTT.